This paragraph covers one T cell receptor beta chain sequence. The Seattle site enrolled patients during active infection and followed them longitudinally. This sample was taken from a study of blood T cell repertoires in COVID-19. About the study: Italy, Spain and the United States were the sources of the convalescent and acute COVID-19 samples. Sources were T cells, B-cell-depleted T cells, or PBMCs; the material itself was cDNA or gDNA.

The CDR3 consists of 15 residues. Germline lookup yields CDR1 MNHEY and CDR2 SMNVEV (reference sequence). The V gene lost 5 bases and the J gene lost 2 bases, with 13 bases spanning the gap. Original data processing: Estimates of nucleated cell counts were drawn from the amplification of reference gene primers. Assay used: immunoSEQ multiplex PCR; TCRdb lists only in-frame clones, some missing. V and J calls and clone size follow that table, whereas D and trimming were derived from the DNA. The table lists about 130,000 clones, around 89% of them singletons. This TCR derives from a man aged 60 to 75 with COVID-19, enrolled during active disease. Source material: peripheral blood. The chain has TRBV27 and TRBJ2-1, with D tentatively TRBD1 (6 bases). CDR3 in amino acids: CASSLQGSTYNEQFF. The CDR3 bases are TGTGCCAGCAGTCTGCAGGGGAGCACCTACAATGAGCAGTTCTTC.